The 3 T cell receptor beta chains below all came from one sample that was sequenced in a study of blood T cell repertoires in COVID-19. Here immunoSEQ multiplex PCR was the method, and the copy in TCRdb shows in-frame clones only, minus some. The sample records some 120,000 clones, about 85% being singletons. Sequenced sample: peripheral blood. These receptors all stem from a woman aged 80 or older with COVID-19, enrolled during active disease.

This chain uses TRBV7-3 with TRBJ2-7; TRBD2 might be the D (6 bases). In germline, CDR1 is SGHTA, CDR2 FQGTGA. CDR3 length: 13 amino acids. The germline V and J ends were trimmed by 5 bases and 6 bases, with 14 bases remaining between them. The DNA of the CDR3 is TGTGCCAGCAGCCCCCTAGTGGGGGGCGAGCAGTACTTC. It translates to CASSPLVGGEQYF.

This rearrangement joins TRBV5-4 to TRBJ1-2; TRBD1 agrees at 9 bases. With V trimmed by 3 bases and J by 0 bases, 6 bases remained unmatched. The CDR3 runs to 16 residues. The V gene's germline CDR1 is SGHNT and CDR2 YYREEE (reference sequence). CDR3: CASSSGQGPPNYGYTF. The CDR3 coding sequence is TGTGCCAGCAGCTCGGGACAGGGACCCCCTAACTATGGCTACACCTTC.

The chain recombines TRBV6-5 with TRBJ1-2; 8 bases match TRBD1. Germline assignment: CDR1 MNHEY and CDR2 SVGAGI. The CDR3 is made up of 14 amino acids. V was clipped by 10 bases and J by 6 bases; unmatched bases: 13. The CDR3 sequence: CATKADRVLHGYTF. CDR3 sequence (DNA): TGTGCCACAAAGGCGGACAGGGTTTTGCATGGCTACACCTTC.